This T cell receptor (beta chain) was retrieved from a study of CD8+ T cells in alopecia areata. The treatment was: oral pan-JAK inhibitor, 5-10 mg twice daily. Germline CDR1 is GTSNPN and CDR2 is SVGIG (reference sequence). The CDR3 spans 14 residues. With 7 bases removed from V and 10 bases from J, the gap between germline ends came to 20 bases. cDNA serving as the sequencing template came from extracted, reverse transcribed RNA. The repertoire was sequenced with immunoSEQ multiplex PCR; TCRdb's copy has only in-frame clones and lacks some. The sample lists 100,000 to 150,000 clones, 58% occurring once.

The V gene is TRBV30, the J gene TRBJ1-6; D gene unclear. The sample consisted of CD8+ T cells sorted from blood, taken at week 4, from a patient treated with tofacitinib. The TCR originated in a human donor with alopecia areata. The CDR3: CALERFVVGSPLHF. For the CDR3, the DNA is TGTGCCTTGGAACGTTTTGTTGTGGGATCACCCCTCCACTTT.